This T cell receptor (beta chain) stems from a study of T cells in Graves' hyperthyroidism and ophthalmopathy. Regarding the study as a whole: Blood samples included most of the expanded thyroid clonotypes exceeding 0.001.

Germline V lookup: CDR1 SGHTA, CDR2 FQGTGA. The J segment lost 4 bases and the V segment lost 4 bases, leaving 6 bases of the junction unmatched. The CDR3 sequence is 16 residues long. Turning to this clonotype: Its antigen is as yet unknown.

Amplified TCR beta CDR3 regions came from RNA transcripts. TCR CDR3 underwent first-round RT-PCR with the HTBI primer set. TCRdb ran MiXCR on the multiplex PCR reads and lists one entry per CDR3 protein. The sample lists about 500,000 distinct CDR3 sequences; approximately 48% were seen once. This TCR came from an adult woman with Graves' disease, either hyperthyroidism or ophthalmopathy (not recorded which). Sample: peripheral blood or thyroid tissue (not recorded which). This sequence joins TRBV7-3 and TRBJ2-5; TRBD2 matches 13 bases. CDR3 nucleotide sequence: TGTGCCAGCAGCTCCAGGACTAGCGGGAGAGGAGAGACCCAGTACTTC. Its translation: CASSSRTSGRGETQYF.